Shown below are 16 T cell receptor beta chains from a single sample sequenced in a study of T cell responses to AZD1222 COVID-19 vaccine. Sequencing was performed with immunoSEQ multiplex PCR; in TCRdb, only in-frame clones are kept and a portion is missing. The sample has around 170,000 clones, under 95% seen once. This specimen was peripheral blood, taken on day 0 of AZD1222 vaccination. These receptors originate from an adult in good health.

This chain uses TRBV7-9 with TRBJ1-3, with D possibly matching TRBD1 (5 bases). This CDR3 is built from 14 residues. The V end lost 2 bases, the J end lost 4 bases, and 9 bases lay between the germline ends. CDR1 SEHNR and CDR2 FQNEAQ come from the germline V gene (reference sequence). The CDR3 protein is CASSLPQGGNTIYF. CDR3 bases: TGTGCCAGCAGCTTACCGCAGGGCGGAAACACCATATATTTT.

The chain recombines TRBV28 with TRBJ2-5; D perhaps matches TRBD2 (5 bases). V lost 9 bases to trimming and J lost 3 bases, with 14 bases between them. Per the germline V gene, CDR1 is MDHEN and CDR2 is SYDVKM. This CDR3 contains 13 residues. This chain's CDR3 is CASKWAGEETQYF. DNA for the CDR3: TGTGCCAGTAAATGGGCGGGTGAAGAGACCCAGTACTTC.

In its sample, this clone was seen once. The rearrangement uses TRBV7-8 and TRBJ1-6, with TRBD1 matching over 7 bases. Trimming removed 1 base from V and 10 bases from J; junction bases left unmatched: 7. The V gene's germline CDR1 is SGHVS and CDR2 FQNEAQ. The CDR3 sequence is 15 residues long. CDR3 sequence: CASSLERTGLSPLHF. DNA for the CDR3: TGTGCCAGCAGCTTAGAAAGGACAGGCTTATCACCCCTCCACTTT.

V usage is TRBV27 and J usage is TRBJ1-2, with D perhaps TRBD1 (6 bases). V shed 0 bases and J shed 3 bases, with 11 bases lying between them. Germline V lookup: CDR1 MNHEY, CDR2 SMNVEV (reference sequence). This CDR3 has 15 residues. The CDR3 protein is CASSLSRGLYYGYTF. The CDR3 nucleotides are TGTGCCAGCAGTTTATCCAGGGGCCTTTACTATGGCTACACCTTC.

The chain employs TRBV6-4 and TRBJ2-2; 8 bases are shared with TRBD1. The J segment lost 1 base and the V segment lost 3 bases, leaving 1 base of the junction unmatched. Germline CDR1 reads MRHNA; CDR2 reads SNTAGT. CDR3 length equals 15 residues. For the CDR3, the DNA is TGTGCCAGCAGTGAAGGGACAGGGAACACCGGGGAGCTGTTTTTT. Protein: CASSEGTGNTGELFF.

The rearrangement uses TRBV2 and TRBJ2-7; D perhaps matches TRBD1 (6 bases). Germline loops: CDR1 SNHLY, CDR2 FYNNEI. V was cut by 6 bases and J by 2 bases, with 11 bases left in between. The CDR3 is made up of 13 amino acids. The CDR3 sequence is CASRTGSPYEQYF. The CDR3 nucleotides are TGTGCCAGCAGAACAGGGAGCCCCTACGAGCAGTACTTC.

V and J are TRBV28 and TRBJ2-7, with 7 bases that match TRBD1. Germline CDR1 is MDHEN and CDR2 is SYDVKM. There are 15 residues in the CDR3. The trim removed 2 bases at V and 0 bases at J, leaving 4 bases unmatched. The CDR3 nucleotides read TGTGCCAGCAGTTTAAATAGGGACAGCTCCTACGAGCAGTACTTC. Translation: CASSLNRDSSYEQYF.

The chain joins TRBV4-1 to TRBJ2-3, with D unresolved. The CDR3 consists of 17 residues. Germline CDR1 reads MGHRA; CDR2 reads YSYEKL. The V end was cut by 2 bases, the J end by 5 bases, with 20 bases between. The CDR3 nucleotides read TGCGCCAGCAGCCAATCCTTTTTAGGTGGCTGGAGAGATACGCAGTATTTT. Its protein is CASSQSFLGGWRDTQYF.

In its sample, this clone was seen a few times. The gene calls are TRBV27 and TRBJ1-1; D is unresolved. The CDR3 contains 16 residues. V lost 5 bases to trimming and J lost 1 base, with 17 bases between them. Germline CDR1 MNHEY, CDR2 SMNVEV (reference sequence). CDR3 bases: TGTGCCAGCAGTCTTCAGACTCCGGCGGGGAACACTGAAGCTTTCTTT. Its translation is CASSLQTPAGNTEAFF.

The chain carries TRBV18 and TRBJ2-5; no reliable D call. Trimming took 3 bases from V and 0 from J, leaving 14 bases between them. Germline V gene lookup returns CDR1 KGHSH and CDR2 LQKENI. The CDR3 runs to 16 residues. CDR3 sequence reads: CASSPRYPEYQETQYF. CDR3 nucleotide sequence: TGTGCCAGCTCACCGCGATACCCAGAGTACCAAGAGACCCAGTACTTC.

In its sample, this clone was seen once. The chain combines TRBV28 with TRBJ1-5; D is possibly TRBD1 (5 bases). CDR3 size: 15 residues. Germline V gene data show CDR1 as MDHEN and CDR2 as SYDVKM. V was clipped by 6 bases and J by 4 bases, with 16 bases between them. The CDR3 region has the DNA TGTGCCAGCAGCCCCGGGGGTGACCCTAATCAGCCCCAGCATTTT. It translates to CASSPGGDPNQPQHF.

V is TRBV27 and J is TRBJ1-1, with 7 positions matching TRBD1. Germline V gene lookup returns CDR1 MNHEY and CDR2 SMNVEV (reference sequence). The CDR3 is 15 residues long. Germline trimming cut 6 bases from V and 7 bases from J; bases unmatched to any gene: 14. The CDR3 DNA follows: TGTGCCAGCAGCCAGGGGGGACGGGGACTAGGTGAAGCTTTCTTT. This sequence encodes CASSQGGRGLGEAFF.

This clone was found once. This chain uses TRBV15 with TRBJ2-7; possible D gene TRBD2, 6 bases. There are 15 residues in the CDR3. With 4 bases removed from V and 2 bases from J, the gap between germline ends came to 15 bases. Per germline, CDR1 LNHNV and CDR2 YYDKDF (reference sequence). This CDR3 is CATSTRGGVTYEQYF. CDR3 bases: TGTGCCACCAGCACCCGAGGCGGGGTAACCTACGAGCAGTACTTC.

CDR3 in DNA: TGTGCCAGCAGCTTAGACGGCAGGGAAAATAACTATGGCTACACCTTC. It yields the protein CASSLDGRENNYGYTF. The chain is built from TRBV7-6 and TRBJ1-2; possible D gene TRBD1, 5 bases. Per germline, CDR1 SGHVS and CDR2 FNYEAQ. The CDR3 spans 16 residues. Trimming left V 1 base short and J 1 base short, with 13 bases between.

The CDR3 sequence is CASSGSGELFF. The CDR3 coding sequence is TGTGCCAGCAGCGGATCCGGGGAGCTGTTTTTT. The chain uses TRBV7-9 and TRBJ2-2; no reliable D call. The CDR3 is 11 amino acids. V lost 5 bases, J lost 6 bases, and 4 bases lay in between. Germline CDR1 is SEHNR and CDR2 is FQNEAQ (reference sequence).

The chain is built from TRBV9 and TRBJ1-4, with 8 bases fitting TRBD1. V was pared by 2 bases and J by 7 bases, with 4 bases of the junction left unmatched. Germline V gives CDR1 SGDLS, CDR2 YYNGEE. The CDR3 has 14 amino acids. The CDR3 region is CASSVQGASEKLFF. CDR3 in DNA: TGTGCCAGCAGCGTCCAGGGGGCGTCTGAAAAACTGTTTTTT.